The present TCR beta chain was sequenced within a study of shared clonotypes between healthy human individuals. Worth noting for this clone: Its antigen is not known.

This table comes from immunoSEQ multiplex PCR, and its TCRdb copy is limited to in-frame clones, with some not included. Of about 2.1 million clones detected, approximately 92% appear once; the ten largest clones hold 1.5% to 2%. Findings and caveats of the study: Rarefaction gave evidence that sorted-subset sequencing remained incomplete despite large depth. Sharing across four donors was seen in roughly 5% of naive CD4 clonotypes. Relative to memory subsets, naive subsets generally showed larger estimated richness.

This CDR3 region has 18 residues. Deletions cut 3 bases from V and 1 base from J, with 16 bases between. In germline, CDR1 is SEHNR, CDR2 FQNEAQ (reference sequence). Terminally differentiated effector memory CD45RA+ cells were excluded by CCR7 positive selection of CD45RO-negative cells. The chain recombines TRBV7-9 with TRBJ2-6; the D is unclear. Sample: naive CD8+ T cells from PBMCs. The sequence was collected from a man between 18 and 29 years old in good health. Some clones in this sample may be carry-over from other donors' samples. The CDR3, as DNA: TGTGCCAGCAGCTTCACGGTAGGATTGGAATCTGGGGCCAACGTCCTGACTTTC. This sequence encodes CASSFTVGLESGANVLTF. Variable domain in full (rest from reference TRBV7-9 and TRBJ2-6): DTGVSQNPRHKITKRGQNVTFRCDPISEHNRLYWYRQTLGQGPEFLTYFQNEAQLEKSRLLSDRFSAERPKGSFSTLEIQRTEQGDSAMYLCASSFTVGLESGANVLTFGAGSRLTVL.